This TCR beta chain comes out of a study of beta chain features in type 1 diabetes. The study, taken as a whole, reports: In patients and controls equally, PCR might favor templates that are shorter. Fewer insertions but more deletions were seen at VDJ junctions in type 1 diabetes patients. Patients' naive, central memory and Treg TCRB repertoires seemed closer to one another than those of healthy donors.

The V segment lost 3 bases and the J segment 4 bases; nucleotides outside the gene matches: 4. The germline CDR1 and CDR2 sequences are SGHRS and YFSETQ. The CDR3 contains 14 residues. Concerning this clone: The target antigen is unknown.

Without exception, sorted populations had purity beyond 95%. What was sequenced were expressed TCRB transcripts, since all of the isolated RNA had been reverse transcribed. Libraries were prepared by immunoSEQ multiplex PCR; TCRdb keeps only in-frame clonotypes and omits some of them. The sample carries under 500,000 clones, 30% recorded once. Sequences were obtained from naive CD4+ T cells from blood. The receptor's source is a man between 18 and 35 years old in good health. This rearrangement joins TRBV5-1 to TRBJ2-1; 7 bases fit TRBD2. The CDR3 DNA follows: TGCGCCAGCAGCTCGGCTAGCGGTTACAATGAGCAGTTCTTC. Translated: CASSSASGYNEQFF. Using reference TRBV5-1 and TRBJ2-1 for the parts outside the CDR3, the full variable domain is KAGVTQTPRYLIKTRGQQVTLSCSPISGHRSVSWYQQTPGQGLQFLFEYFSETQRNKGNFPGRFSGRQFSNSRSEMNVSTLELGDSALYLCASSSASGYNEQFFGPGTRLTVL.